This TCR beta chain was captured by sequencing in a study of blood T cell repertoires in COVID-19. Study as a whole: Specimens from acute and convalescent COVID-19 originated in the United States, Italy and Spain. PBMCs, B-cell-depleted T cells, or T cells provided the cDNA or gDNA that made up the material.

Original handling: Cell counts per sample came from amplifying reference gene primers. The data were produced by immunoSEQ multiplex PCR, yet TCRdb's version contains in-frame clones alone and is incomplete. That table furnishes V, J and clone size, whereas the DNA furnished D and trimming. This sample yields 350,000 to 450,000 clones, of which approximately 81% are seen a single time; 3% to 4% belongs to the top ten. The CDR3 has 17 residues. The germline CDR1 and CDR2 sequences are SGHDT and YYEEEE. With 6 bases clipped from V and 4 bases from J, the junction kept 13 bases outside the gene matches.

This TCR was recovered from a young woman with acute or convalescent COVID-19. J is TRBJ2-5 and V is TRBV5-6; 12 nucleotides line up with TRBD1. Sequences were obtained from peripheral blood. As DNA, the CDR3 is TGTGCCAGCAACCCTCTCCCCGGGACAGGGGGCTTAGAGACCCAGTACTTC. Translation gives CASNPLPGTGGLETQYF.